This TCR beta chain was recovered during a study of glioma-infiltrating T cells. The iRepertoire nested amplicon-rescue multiplex PCR amplified TCR alpha and beta CDR3s from RNA. Input was roughly 95-450 ng of tissue mRNA or PBMC total RNA. TCRdb fed the multiplex PCR reads into MiXCR, producing one record per CDR3 protein. In the table there are over 80,000 distinct CDR3 sequences, 35% to 45% of which are singletons. Study-wide findings and caveats: CDR3 overlap between tissue and blood was very small. Tissue-blood divergence was below expectation in non-neoplastic patients, above in gliomas.

Germline V gives CDR1 SGHDN, CDR2 FVKESK. The CDR3 contains 14 residues. Notes on this clonotype: What it binds is unknown. Since a much larger clone is just one base distant, this may be a read error. The missing conserved phenylalanine or tryptophan at the end of this CDR3 makes a read error likely.

The chain has TRBV14 and TRBJ2-7; D is perhaps TRBD1 or TRBD2 (5 bases each). The receptor was derived from a human donor with low-grade glioma or glioblastoma, undergoing nonglioma brain surgery, or in good health (not recorded which). The specimen was glioma tissue, nonneoplastic brain tissue, or PBMCs (not recorded which). The CDR3 DNA sequence: TGCGCCAGCAGCCAGGGCGCGGGCGCCTACGAGCAGTACTTA. Residues: CASSQGAGAYEQYL.